What follows are 8 T cell receptor beta chains derived from one specimen sequenced in a study of naive and memory T cell subsets. Both TRBC1 and TRBC2 were covered by a beta constant-region primer of two equimolar oligonucleotides. Each CDR3 protein is one row after TCRdb ran MiXCR on the UMI-ligation and nested PCR reads. The sample yields 77,000 or so distinct CDR3 sequences, around 14% seen once. Material for sequencing was central memory CD4+ T cells from blood. These receptors all come from a human donor in good health.

This clonotype was counted many times. This chain connects TRBV29-1 to TRBJ1-1, with D possibly being TRBD1 (5 bases). Trimming stripped 0 bases from V and 9 bases from J, with 11 bases between. The CDR3 length is 12 residues. Germline V gives CDR1 SQVTM, CDR2 ANQGSEA. CDR3 in DNA: TGCAGCGTTGAAGAAGACAGCTTCCAAGCTTTCTTT. Its translation: CSVEEDSFQAFF.

This clonotype was found many times. V and J are TRBV10-3 and TRBJ2-5; D gene uncertain. Trimming took off 0 bases at V and 0 bases at J, with 5 bases between the two ends. The CDR3 is 14 residues long. Looked up from germline, CDR1 is ENHRY and CDR2 is SYGVKD. The CDR3 DNA reads TGTGCCATCAGTGAGTCCGCAAACCAAGAGACCCAGTACTTC. Translating it yields CAISESANQETQYF.

This clonotype was detected many times. The chain has TRBV9 and TRBJ2-5, with D perhaps TRBD1 or TRBD2 (5 bases each). The CDR3 length is 20 residues. Trimming took off 0 bases at V and 1 base at J, with 25 bases between the two ends. Germline CDR1 and CDR2: SGDLS and YYNGEE. The CDR3 here is CASSVVRPHRWWGPQETQYF. The CDR3, as DNA: TGTGCCAGCAGCGTAGTCAGGCCCCATAGGTGGTGGGGACCCCAAGAGACCCAGTACTTC.

This sequence joins TRBV5-4 and TRBJ2-7; D ambiguous. The CDR3 length is 15 residues. The V end was cut by 0 bases, the J end by 7 bases, with 17 bases between. The germline V gene encodes CDR1 SGHNT and CDR2 YYREEE (reference sequence). CDR3 sequence (DNA): TGTGCCAGCAGCTTGGGTCGTCCATCCCTTGTAGAGCAGTACTTC. Protein: CASSLGRPSLVEQYF.

This clonotype has more than one count but fewer than ten. The chain has TRBV7-2 and TRBJ2-5; D not resolved. This CDR3 is built from 12 residues. Looked up from germline, CDR1 is SGHTA and CDR2 is FQGNSA. Trimming removed 5 bases at V and 5 bases at J, with 9 bases between. The CDR3 loop reads CASSPNRETQYF. The CDR3 DNA sequence: TGTGCCAGCAGCCCTAACCGGGAGACCCAGTACTTC.

The J gene is TRBJ2-3, the V gene TRBV30; a possible D gene is TRBD2 (5 bases). CDR3 size: 14 residues. The V end was cut by 3 bases, the J end by 2 bases, with 12 bases between. Germline CDR1 and CDR2: GTSNPN and SVGIG (reference sequence). CDR3 sequence (DNA): TGTGCCTGGAGGCAGGACTCTTACACAGATACGCAGTATTTT. This codes for CAWRQDSYTDTQYF.

At least ten counts were recorded for this clonotype. This chain uses TRBV7-2 with TRBJ2-5; D may correspond to TRBD1 or TRBD2 (5 bases each). Trimming left V 7 bases short and J 5 bases short, with 14 bases between. This CDR3 is built from 13 residues. Germline V gene data show CDR1 as SGHTA and CDR2 as FQGNSA. The CDR3 sequence is CASNPRGAETQYF. The DNA for the CDR3 is TGTGCCAGCAACCCACGAGGGGCGGAGACCCAGTACTTC.

The rearrangement links TRBV7-2 to TRBJ2-2, with a tentative D call TRBD1 (6 bases). The germline V and J ends were trimmed by 7 bases and 3 bases, with 15 bases remaining between them. Germline assignment: CDR1 SGHTA and CDR2 FQGNSA. This CDR3 contains 15 residues. The CDR3 loop reads CASTIGGTHTGELFF. The DNA of the CDR3 is TGTGCCAGCACCATTGGGGGCACCCACACCGGGGAGCTGTTTTTT.